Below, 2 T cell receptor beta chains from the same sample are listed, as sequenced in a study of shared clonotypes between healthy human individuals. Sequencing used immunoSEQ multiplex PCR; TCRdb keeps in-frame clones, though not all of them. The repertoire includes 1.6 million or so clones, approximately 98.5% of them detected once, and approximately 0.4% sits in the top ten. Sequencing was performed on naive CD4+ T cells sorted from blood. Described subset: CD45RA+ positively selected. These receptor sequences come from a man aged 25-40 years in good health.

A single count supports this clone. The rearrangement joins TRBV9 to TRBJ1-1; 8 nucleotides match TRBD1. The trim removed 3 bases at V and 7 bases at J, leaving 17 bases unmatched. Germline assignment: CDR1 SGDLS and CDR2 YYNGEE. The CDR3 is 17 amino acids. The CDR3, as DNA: TGTGCCAGCAGCGGCATTCAAACCACCAGGGGGCTGGGTGAAGCTTTCTTT. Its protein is CASSGIQTTRGLGEAFF.

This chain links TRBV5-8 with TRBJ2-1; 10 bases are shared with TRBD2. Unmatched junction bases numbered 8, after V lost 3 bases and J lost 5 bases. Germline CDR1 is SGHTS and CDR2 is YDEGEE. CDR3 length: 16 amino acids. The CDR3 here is CASSSPGLATNNEQFF. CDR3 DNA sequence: TGTGCCAGCAGCTCGCCGGGACTAGCGACGAACAATGAGCAGTTCTTC.